This T cell receptor (beta chain) was retrieved from a study of human T cells and chemical hapten exposure. General observations from the study: No change in TCRs above 1 in 1000 frequency was produced by DPC sensitization.

Germline V gene data show CDR1 as SGHVS and CDR2 as FNYEAQ. This CDR3 is 16 amino acids long. The ends lost 5 bases at V and 0 bases at J; junction bases unmatched: 4. Sample time point: pre-sensitization, week 0. Stated treatment: therapeutic diphenylcyclopropenone sensitization with weekly scalp DPC. TCRdb independently ran MiXCR on the RACE reads; one entry per CDR3 protein. The table records some 39,000 distinct CDR3 sequences, less than 9% of them present only once. This clonotype was detected many times. The antigen is not known. The sequencing here drew on whole blood, taken in connection with sensitization to the hapten diphenylcyclopropenone (DPC). The rearrangement links TRBV7-6 to TRBJ2-6, with 7 bases matching TRBD1. The receptor was derived from a woman between 45 and 60 years old with alopecia areata. Some clones in this sample may be carry-over from other donors' samples. In DNA, the CDR3 is TGTGCCAGCAGCAAGACAGGGAGCTCTGGGGCCAACGTCCTGACTTTC. The encoded protein is CASSKTGSSGANVLTF.